These 30 T cell receptor beta chains share one sample of origin, sequenced in a study of response to subunit inactivated influenza vaccine. Each CDR3 protein gets one entry after TCRdb re-called the RT-PCR reads with MiXCR. This repertoire shows around 710,000 distinct CDR3 sequences, approximately 15% found once; its top ten account for 6% to 7%. The sequenced sample was PBMCs from blood, obtained around 14 days before vaccination. The receptors shown here come from a man aged 45-60 years who received an inactivated influenza vaccine.

This clonotype was counted ten times or more. This rearrangement joins TRBV12-3 or TRBV12-4 to TRBJ2-5, with D possibly matching TRBD2 (6 bases). The CDR3 covers 14 residues. The V end lost 3 bases, the J end lost 4 bases, and 12 bases lay between the germline ends. The CDR3 DNA reads as TGTGCCAGCAGTTTGGTAGGGACTCCAGAGACCCAGTACTTC. Protein product: CASSLVGTPETQYF.

J is TRBJ1-5 and V is TRBV6-1, with 7 bases identical to TRBD1. CDR1 is MNHNS, CDR2 SASEGT, per germline. The CDR3 length is 16 residues. J gave up 4 bases and V 6 bases, and 12 bases lay outside the gene matches. The CDR3 DNA sequence: TGTGCCAGCAGCCAAATAGGGACAGCCATTAATCAGCCCCAGCATTTT. Encoded protein: CASSQIGTAINQPQHF.

The CDR3 is CASSYGGGRDEQFF. The CDR3 nucleotides are TGTGCCAGCAGTTATGGGGGGGGGCGCGATGAGCAGTTCTTC. The V call is TRBV6-2 or TRBV6-3, the J call TRBJ2-1, with D perhaps TRBD2 (7 bases). The CDR3 spans 14 residues. Germline V gene lookup returns CDR1 MNHEY and CDR2 SVGEGT. V lost 3 bases and J lost 8, with 14 bases in between.

The rearrangement uses TRBV7-2 and TRBJ2-1, with TRBD2 matching 11 bases. This CDR3 has 17 residues. Germline V lookup: CDR1 SGHTA, CDR2 FQGNSA. The J segment lost 8 bases and the V segment lost 5 bases, leaving 14 bases of the junction unmatched. The CDR3: CASSTRTLAGAFHEQFF. CDR3 DNA: TGTGCCAGCAGCACCCGAACACTAGCGGGAGCATTCCATGAGCAGTTCTTC.

This clonotype has only a few counts. The V and J genes are TRBV6-5 and TRBJ1-1; the D gene is possibly TRBD1 (5 bases). Trimming removed 2 bases from V and 5 bases from J, with 12 bases in between. The CDR3 is 14 residues long. CDR1 and CDR2 (germline): MNHEY, SVGAGI. CDR3 sequence (DNA): TGTGCCAGCAGTTACGGGACCACGGGGACTGAAGCTTTCTTT. Protein product: CASSYGTTGTEAFF.

The J gene is TRBJ2-3, the V gene TRBV2, with unresolved D. Trimming stripped 8 bases from V and 1 base from J, with 16 bases between. The CDR3 contains 15 residues. Germline V gene sequence: CDR1 SNHLY, CDR2 FYNNEI. The CDR3 is CASLYDLTRTDTQYF. The CDR3 DNA reads as TGTGCCAGCTTATACGACCTAACCCGCACAGATACGCAGTATTTT.

This clonotype was detected only a few times. The chain is built from TRBV7-3 and TRBJ1-4; D possibly corresponds to TRBD1 (6 bases). From germline, CDR1 is SGHTA and CDR2 FQGTGA. This CDR3 spans 15 amino acids. V lost 2 bases and J lost 6, with 13 bases in between. This CDR3 reads CASSLGGGRDEKLFF. The DNA of the CDR3 is TGTGCCAGCAGCTTAGGAGGGGGGCGTGATGAAAAACTGTTTTTT.

The V gene is TRBV20-1, the J gene TRBJ1-1; TRBD1 agrees at 7 bases. CDR1 DFQATT and CDR2 SNEGSKA come from the germline V gene (reference sequence). This CDR3 is 14 amino acids long. J gave up 4 bases and V 6 bases, and 11 bases lay outside the gene matches. As DNA, the CDR3 is TGCAGTGCCTCGACATTAAGACAGGGCACTGAAGCTTTCTTT. It yields the protein CSASTLRQGTEAFF.

At least ten counts were recorded for this clonotype. The chain carries TRBV10-2 and TRBJ2-1; 7 nucleotides match TRBD1. CDR1 is WSHSY and CDR2 is SAAADI in the germline V gene. V was clipped by 6 bases and J by 5 bases; unmatched bases: 10. The CDR3 extends over 15 amino acids. The CDR3 bases are TGCGCCAGCAGAAGAAGGGGGCTAGCCCACAATGAGCAGTTCTTC. This translates into CASRRRGLAHNEQFF.

V usage is TRBV27 and J usage is TRBJ2-7; D possibly uses TRBD1 or TRBD2 (5 bases each). This CDR3 has 14 amino acids. The germline V and J ends were trimmed by 1 base and 5 bases, with 12 bases remaining between them. CDR1 and CDR2 from the germline V gene are MNHEY and SMNVEV (reference sequence). For the CDR3, the DNA is TGTGCCAGCAGTTTATTTTCGAGGGACGACGAGCAGTACTTC. It is translated as CASSLFSRDDEQYF.

The chain has TRBV29-1 and TRBJ1-2; D is uncertain. The germline V gene encodes CDR1 SQVTM and CDR2 ANQGSEA. The V and J ends lost 5 bases and 0 bases respectively, with 13 bases between them. CDR3 length equals 14 residues. The CDR3 sequence: CSVRRLLANYGYTF. The CDR3, as DNA: TGCAGCGTTCGCAGGCTACTAGCTAACTATGGCTACACCTTC.

This clonotype was seen more than once but under ten times. The chain combines TRBV4-1 with TRBJ2-5; 8 bases align to TRBD2. V lost 1 base to trimming and J lost 1 base; unmatched junction nucleotides: 14. Germline V lookup: CDR1 MGHRA, CDR2 YSYEKL. The CDR3 loop spans 19 amino acids. As DNA, the CDR3 is TGCGCCAGCAGCCAAGGTGGGCGGGGGGACCCAAGGGGCCAAGAGACCCAGTACTTC. This codes for CASSQGGRGDPRGQETQYF.

This clonotype was observed a handful of times. The rearrangement links TRBV29-1 to TRBJ2-5; TRBD1 aligns across 9 bases. This CDR3 is built from 14 residues. V shed 3 bases, J shed 2 bases, and the junction held 4 bases outside the gene matches. From germline, CDR1 is SQVTM and CDR2 ANQGSEA. The CDR3 DNA sequence: TGCAGCGTTGAGAAGGACAGGGGACAAGAGACCCAGTACTTC. Translating it yields CSVEKDRGQETQYF.

This clonotype was seen more than once but under ten times. The chain employs TRBV19 and TRBJ2-1, with D possibly matching TRBD2 (5 bases). V lost 7 bases and J 0 bases, leaving 10 bases between the germline ends. The CDR3 length is 14 residues. The germline V gene has CDR1 LNHDA and CDR2 SQIVND (reference sequence). CDR3 nucleotides: TGTGCCAGTAAGGAGGAGAGCTCCTACAATGAGCAGTTCTTC. Encoded protein: CASKEESSYNEQFF.

The chain carries TRBV6-5 and TRBJ2-2, with 9 bases fitting TRBD1. Germline V CDR1 and CDR2: MNHEY, SVGAGI. Unmatched junction bases numbered 7, after V lost 5 bases and J lost 6 bases. This CDR3 is built from 15 residues. The CDR3 protein is CASSLQGARAGELFF. CDR3 bases: TGTGCCAGCAGTCTACAGGGGGCGAGAGCCGGGGAGCTGTTTTTT.

This clonotype came up many times. The rearrangement uses TRBV5-1 and TRBJ2-7; the D gene is possibly TRBD2 (5 bases). This CDR3 spans 14 amino acids. V was pared by 1 base and J by 2 bases, with 10 bases between. Per the germline V gene, CDR1 is SGHRS and CDR2 is YFSETQ. For the CDR3, the DNA is TGCGCCAGCAGCTTGAACTACGGGGCCTACGAGCAGTACTTC. The encoded protein is CASSLNYGAYEQYF. Full variable domain (outside the CDR3, taken from reference TRBV5-1 and TRBJ2-7): KAGVTQTPRYLIKTRGQQVTLSCSPISGHRSVSWYQQTPGQGLQFLFEYFSETQRNKGNFPGRFSGRQFSNSRSEMNVSTLELGDSALYLCASSLNYGAYEQYFGPGTRLTVT.

This clonotype was recorded a few times. The chain combines TRBV9 with TRBJ2-1; the D gene is possibly TRBD1 (9 bases). The V gene's germline CDR1 is SGDLS and CDR2 YYNGEE. Trimming removed 0 bases at V and 1 base at J, with 14 bases between. This CDR3 contains 17 residues. The CDR3 DNA reads TGTGCCAGCAGCGTAGGCGGGGGGACAGGGTCCTACAATGAGCAGTTCTTC. Translation gives CASSVGGGTGSYNEQFF.

The table lists this clonotype with a count of one. The chain employs TRBV28 and TRBJ1-5; no definite D call. Germline CDR1 reads MDHEN; CDR2 reads SYDVKM. The CDR3 consists of 12 residues. CDR3 sequence reads: CVTRHTNQPQHF. Written as DNA, the CDR3 is TGTGTCACTCGCCATACGAATCAGCCCCAGCATTTT.

This clonotype was counted only a few times. The CDR3 nucleotides read TGTGCCAGCATGGGGGACGAGCAGTACTTC. Translated, it gives CASMGDEQYF. The V and J genes are TRBV25-1 and TRBJ2-7; D is possibly TRBD1 or TRBD2 (5 bases each). V was trimmed by 7 bases and J by 5 bases, leaving 6 bases between them. The CDR3 loop spans 10 amino acids. Germline V gene data show CDR1 as MGHDK and CDR2 as SYGVNS.

This clonotype was counted between two and nine times. V usage is TRBV5-1 and J usage is TRBJ2-1; the match to TRBD2 covers 14 bases. This CDR3 spans 15 amino acids. The junction had 7 bases not matched to a gene; V was cut back by 4 bases and J by 10 bases. Germline V CDR1 and CDR2: SGHRS, YFSETQ. For the CDR3, the DNA is TGCGCCAGCAGCCGCAAGTGGACTAGCGGGGGGGAGCAGTTCTTC. Translating it yields CASSRKWTSGGEQFF.

This clonotype was counted at least ten times. This sequence joins TRBV28 and TRBJ2-3; the match to TRBD2 covers 13 bases. Losses at the gene ends were 5 bases for V and 4 bases for J; bases not matched to a gene: 6. Germline V gene lookup returns CDR1 MDHEN and CDR2 SYDVKM. The CDR3 has 16 amino acids. The CDR3 here is CASSLLLAGGPDTQYF. In DNA, the CDR3 is TGTGCCAGCAGTCTCTTACTAGCGGGAGGGCCAGATACGCAGTATTTT. Full variable domain (missing parts from reference TRBV28 and TRBJ2-3): DVKVTQSSRYLVKRTGEKVFLECVQDMDHENMFWYRQDPGLGLRLIYFSYDVKMKEKGDIPEGYSVSREKKERFSLILESASTNQTSMYLCASSLLLAGGPDTQYFGPGTRLTVL.

This clonotype was counted at least ten times. This chain connects TRBV12-3 or TRBV12-4 to TRBJ2-2; TRBD1 aligns across 8 bases. The CDR3 covers 15 residues. V gave up 3 bases and J gave up 7 bases; unmatched junction bases: 7. CDR3 in amino acids: CASSFRPGGIGELFF. CDR3 nucleotide sequence: TGTGCCAGCAGTTTCCGGCCAGGGGGCATCGGGGAGCTGTTTTTT.

This clonotype was found a few times. This chain links TRBV6-1 with TRBJ2-2; D is possibly TRBD1 or TRBD2 (5 bases each). The V gene lost 7 bases and the J gene lost 4 bases, with 19 bases spanning the gap. The germline CDR1 and CDR2 sequences are MNHNS and SASEGT. The CDR3 has 16 residues. The CDR3 reads CASKNLQGRGTGELFF. The CDR3 nucleotides are TGTGCCAGCAAGAATCTCCAGGGACGGGGCACCGGGGAGCTGTTTTTT.

This clonotype has a single count. This sequence joins TRBV18 and TRBJ1-1; D is uncertain. Looked up from germline, CDR1 is KGHSH and CDR2 is LQKENI. V lost 0 bases, J lost 7 bases, and 12 bases lay in between. CDR3 size: 14 residues. CDR3 region: CASSPPLRTFEAFF. The CDR3 coding sequence is TGTGCCAGCTCACCACCGCTGCGGACCTTTGAAGCTTTCTTT. The complete variable domain, with remaining parts taken from reference TRBV18 and TRBJ1-1, reads NAGVMQNPRHLVRRRGQEARLRCSPMKGHSHVYWYRQLPEEGLKFMVYLQKENIIDESGMPKERFSAEFPKEGPSILRIQQVVRGDSAAYFCASSPPLRTFEAFFGQGTRLTVV.

This clonotype was seen a few times. The V call is TRBV4-2, the J call TRBJ2-5, with D perhaps given as TRBD1 or TRBD2 (5 bases each). CDR1 LGHNA and CDR2 YNFKEQ come from the germline V gene. Trimming shortened V by 0 bases and J by 4 bases, and 12 bases separated the two germline ends. This CDR3 comprises 15 residues. The CDR3 protein is CASSQDQGPGETQYF. DNA of the CDR3: TGTGCCAGCAGCCAAGATCAGGGACCGGGAGAGACCCAGTACTTC.

There are many counts of this clonotype. The J gene is TRBJ2-1, the V gene TRBV29-1, with D hard to call. Germline V gene sequence: CDR1 SQVTM, CDR2 ANQGSEA. Trimming cost V 6 bases and J 5 bases, with 17 bases left between them. The length of the CDR3 is 14 residues. CDR3 DNA sequence: TGCAGCGTATTCGTCATTTCCAGCGACAATGAGCAGTTCTTC. Its translation is CSVFVISSDNEQFF.

The V call is TRBV14, the J call TRBJ2-5; possible D gene TRBD2, 6 bases. V was clipped by 5 bases and J by 5 bases, with 21 bases between them. The CDR3 sequence is 16 residues long. Per the germline V gene, CDR1 is SGHDN and CDR2 is FVKESK. The CDR3 sequence is CASSAGRTSLYETQYF. The CDR3, as DNA: TGTGCCAGCAGCGCGGGACGAACAAGTCTTTATGAGACCCAGTACTTC.

This chain joins TRBV18 and TRBJ2-5; no clear D. Germline V gene data show CDR1 as KGHSH and CDR2 as LQKENI. Trimming cost V 4 bases and J 2 bases, with 11 bases left between them. This CDR3 comprises 14 residues. The CDR3 loop reads CASSRVAVQETQYF. The CDR3 region has the DNA TGTGCCAGCTCACGAGTCGCGGTACAAGAGACCCAGTACTTC. Complete variable domain (other parts from reference TRBV18 and TRBJ2-5): NAGVMQNPRHLVRRRGQEARLRCSPMKGHSHVYWYRQLPEEGLKFMVYLQKENIIDESGMPKERFSAEFPKEGPSILRIQQVVRGDSAAYFCASSRVAVQETQYFGPGTRLLVL.

The sample holds many counts of this clonotype. The chain carries TRBV11-2 and TRBJ2-7; 9 nucleotides match TRBD2. Germline V lookup: CDR1 SGHAT, CDR2 FQNNGV. The length of the CDR3 is 14 residues. Trimming removed 4 bases from V and 9 bases from J; junction bases left unmatched: 10. The CDR3 reads CASSSKAGGLMQYF. The CDR3 nucleotides are TGTGCCAGCAGCTCAAAAGCGGGAGGTTTGATGCAGTACTTC.

This clonotype showed up just a few times. The genes are TRBV24-1 and TRBJ2-7; TRBD2 aligns across 9 bases. Per the germline V gene, CDR1 is KGHDR and CDR2 is SFDVKD. This CDR3 comprises 14 residues. J was trimmed by 0 bases and V by 9 bases; bases with no gene match: 5. In DNA form, the CDR3 reads TGTGCCACCCCAGCGGGGGGAACCTCCTACGAGCAGTACTTC. The encoded protein is CATPAGGTSYEQYF.